This T cell receptor beta chain appears in the sequencing data of a study of blood T cell repertoires in COVID-19. The wider study: Acute and convalescent COVID-19 specimens originated in the United States, Italy and Spain. Sample material is recorded as cDNA or gDNA derived from T cells, B-cell-depleted T cells, or PBMCs.

Germline values: CDR1 LGHNA, CDR2 YSLEER. The CDR3 runs to 17 residues. Trimming pared 4 bases from V and 6 bases from J, leaving 24 bases between. Source study methods: Reference gene primer amplification gave nucleated cell count estimates. The protocol was immunoSEQ multiplex PCR, while the TCRdb copy is restricted to in-frame clones and leaves out a portion. That table furnishes V, J and clone size, whereas the DNA furnished D and trimming. The data contain some 190,000 clones, 80% to 90% of them singletons. This clone was counted only a few times. The chain combines TRBV4-3 with TRBJ1-2; TRBD1 is a possible D gene (6 bases). Input material: peripheral blood. The source is a woman aged 80 or over with acute or convalescent COVID-19. In DNA form, the CDR3 reads TGCGCCAGCAGCCGGAACCTAGAAATTACAGGGTTGAATGGCTACACCTTC. Amino acid sequence: CASSRNLEITGLNGYTF.